The present T cell receptor beta chain was sequenced within a study of cytomegalovirus exposure and HLA in healthy donors. Study as a whole: Out of roughly 170 million T cells, an earlier analysis found more than 95 million unique TCR beta sequences in total.

This clone was detected a few times. The PCR used 60 Vbeta and 13 Jbeta primers. Sequenced by immunoSEQ multiplex PCR; TCRdb stores in-frame clones only, minus some. The sample yields tens of thousands of clones, 75% to 85% seen once. Germline CDR1 is SGHRS and CDR2 is YFSETQ. The length of the CDR3 is 14 residues. Trimming removed 0 bases from V and 5 bases from J, with 8 bases in between. The sequenced sample consisted of PBMCs. This chain joins TRBV5-1 and TRBJ1-4, with D tentatively TRBD1 (6 bases). The sequence derives from a woman younger than 30 in good health and CMV-seronegative. The CDR3 loop is CASSLVQGNEKLFF. In DNA, the CDR3 is TGCGCCAGCAGCTTGGTACAGGGAAATGAAAAACTGTTTTTT.